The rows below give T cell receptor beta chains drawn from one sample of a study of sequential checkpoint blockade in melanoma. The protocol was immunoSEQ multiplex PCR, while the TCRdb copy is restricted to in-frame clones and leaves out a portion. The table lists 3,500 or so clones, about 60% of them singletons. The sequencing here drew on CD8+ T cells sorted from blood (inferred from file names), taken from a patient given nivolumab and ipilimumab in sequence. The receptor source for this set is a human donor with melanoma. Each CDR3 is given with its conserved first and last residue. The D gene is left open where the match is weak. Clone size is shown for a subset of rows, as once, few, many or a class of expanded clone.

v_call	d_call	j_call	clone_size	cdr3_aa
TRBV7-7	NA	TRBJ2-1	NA	CASSLQDFGDNEQFF
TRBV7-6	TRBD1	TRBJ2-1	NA	CASSLDIDPGQGKNEQFF
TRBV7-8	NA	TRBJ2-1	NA	CASSLAGLARPLGSYNEQFF
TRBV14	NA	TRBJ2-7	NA	CASSQGLSGKVDEQYF
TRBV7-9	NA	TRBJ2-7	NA	CASTRRGHEPYEQYF
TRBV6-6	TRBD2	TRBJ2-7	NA	CASSLTSGGQPYEQYF
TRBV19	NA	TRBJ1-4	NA	CASSLARPIGYEKLFF
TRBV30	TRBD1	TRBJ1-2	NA	CAWGLSGTEVFYGYTF
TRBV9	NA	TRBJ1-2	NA	CASSVDGRGSHYGYTF
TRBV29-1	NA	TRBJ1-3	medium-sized	CSVEDLGPGGNTIYF
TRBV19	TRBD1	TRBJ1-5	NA	CASSTPTGGAGYSNQPQHF
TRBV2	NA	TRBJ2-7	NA	CASSVAKPYEQYF
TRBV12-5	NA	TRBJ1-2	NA	CASGPVIPRGYTF
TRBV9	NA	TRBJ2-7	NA	CASSVGVGGGSEQYF
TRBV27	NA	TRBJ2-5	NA	CASSPLPLRETQYF
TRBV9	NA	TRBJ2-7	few	CASSPGTRFAYEQYF
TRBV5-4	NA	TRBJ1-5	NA	CASSQGIRQPQHF
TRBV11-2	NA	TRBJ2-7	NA	CASSPNQGWNTDEQYF
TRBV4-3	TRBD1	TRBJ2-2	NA	CASSQEWTGEKVSGELFF
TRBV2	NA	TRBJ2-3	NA	CASRLAPSGTDTQYF
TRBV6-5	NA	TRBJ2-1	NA	CASSYIGGLGHNEQFF
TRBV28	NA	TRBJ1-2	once	CASSFGGGVFGYTF
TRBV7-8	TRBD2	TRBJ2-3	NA	CASSLKPSGVLVDTQYF
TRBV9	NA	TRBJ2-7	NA	CASSEAGNSYEQYF
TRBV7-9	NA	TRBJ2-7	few	CASSSIEESYEQYF
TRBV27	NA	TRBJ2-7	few	CASSFGGHPPYEQYF
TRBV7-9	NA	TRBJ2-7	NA	CASSHTVTSSYEQYF
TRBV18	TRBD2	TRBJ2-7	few	CASSPSIGRGAHEQYF
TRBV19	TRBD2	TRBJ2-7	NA	CASSEYGGLAGGQIEQYF
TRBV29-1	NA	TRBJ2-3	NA	CSVVSFSTDTQYF
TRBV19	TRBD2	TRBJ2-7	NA	CASSLRGGTYEQYF
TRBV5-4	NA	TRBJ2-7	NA	CASSFGLSYEQYF
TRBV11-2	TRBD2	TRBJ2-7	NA	CASSTLAGGPYEQYF
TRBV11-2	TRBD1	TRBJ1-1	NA	CASSLSGRDRGAFF
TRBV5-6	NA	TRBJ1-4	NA	CASSLFSRVNEKLFF
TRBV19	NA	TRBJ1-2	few	CASRGGSYGYTF
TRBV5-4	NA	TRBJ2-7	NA	CASSLGGEAYYEQYF
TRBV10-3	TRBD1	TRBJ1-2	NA	CAITFRDRGRGYTF
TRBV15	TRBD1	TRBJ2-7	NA	CATSRDWGQGTSYEQYF
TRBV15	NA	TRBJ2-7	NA	CATSSSGYEQYF
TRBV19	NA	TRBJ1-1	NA	CASSIGVNTEAFF
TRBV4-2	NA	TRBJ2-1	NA	CASSQSSFNEQFF
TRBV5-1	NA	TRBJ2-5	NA	CASSQGQLFEETQYF